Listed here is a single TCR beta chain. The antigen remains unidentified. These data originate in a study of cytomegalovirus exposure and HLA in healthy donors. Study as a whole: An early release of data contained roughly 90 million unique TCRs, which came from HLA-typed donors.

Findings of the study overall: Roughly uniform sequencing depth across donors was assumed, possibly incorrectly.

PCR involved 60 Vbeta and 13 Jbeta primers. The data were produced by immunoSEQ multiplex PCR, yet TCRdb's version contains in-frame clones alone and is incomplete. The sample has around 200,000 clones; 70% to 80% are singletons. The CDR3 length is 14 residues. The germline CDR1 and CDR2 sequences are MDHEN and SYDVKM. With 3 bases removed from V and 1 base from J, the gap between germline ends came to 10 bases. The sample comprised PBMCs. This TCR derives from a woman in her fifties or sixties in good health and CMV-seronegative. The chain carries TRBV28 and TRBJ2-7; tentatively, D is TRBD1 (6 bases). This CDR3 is CASSFAGVSYEQYF. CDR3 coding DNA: TGTGCCAGCAGTTTTGCAGGGGTTTCCTACGAGCAGTACTTC.